The entry below gives a single T cell receptor beta chain sequence along with its context. Libraries were prepared by immunoSEQ multiplex PCR; TCRdb keeps only in-frame clonotypes and omits some of them. The sample yields more than 150,000 clones, roughly nine tenths seen once. This sample was included in a study of control samples from healthy donors and cancer patients. CDR1 is MNHEY, CDR2 SMNVEV, per germline (reference sequence). The CDR3 has 16 residues. V lost 4 bases, J lost 5 bases, and 18 bases lay in between. Sequenced: blood. V usage is TRBV27 and J usage is TRBJ2-1; D not certain. This clonotype was sampled from a woman aged 25 to 39 in good health. The CDR3 loop is CASSSYRTRSHNEQFF. The CDR3 coding sequence is TGTGCCAGCAGTTCCTACCGGACCCGATCTCACAATGAGCAGTTCTTC.